This passage covers 6 T cell receptor beta chains from one sample sequenced in a study of beta chain features in type 1 diabetes. What was sequenced were expressed TCRB transcripts, since all of the isolated RNA had been reverse transcribed. Assay: immunoSEQ multiplex PCR; the TCRdb copy retains only in-frame clones and omits some. The data contain a few hundred thousand clones, approximately 28% of them singletons. Specimen: naive CD4+ T cells from blood. Every receptor here comes from a man aged 18 to 29 in good health.

The chain links TRBV14 to TRBJ2-7; 7 bases match TRBD1. Looked up from germline, CDR1 is SGHDN and CDR2 is FVKESK. The V and J ends lost 5 bases and 7 bases, in that order; junction bases with no gene match: 11. This CDR3 has 14 amino acids. CDR3 amino acids: CASSGQAYVGEQYF. The CDR3 coding sequence is TGTGCCAGCAGCGGACAGGCTTACGTCGGGGAGCAGTACTTC.

This rearrangement joins TRBV30 to TRBJ2-1; D is undetermined. V was shortened by 0 bases and J by 4 bases, with 13 bases between the two germline ends. The CDR3 spans 15 residues. Germline CDR1 GTSNPN, CDR2 SVGIG (reference sequence). In nucleotides, the CDR3 is TGTGCCTGGAGTGTAATCCAGACCCGTTACAATGAGCAGTTCTTC. This gives the protein CAWSVIQTRYNEQFF.

The genes are TRBV12-5 and TRBJ2-1; TRBD1 or TRBD2 may be the D gene (5 bases each). This CDR3 is built from 15 residues. Germline V gene data show CDR1 as LGHNT and CDR2 as FRNRAP. Trimming shortened V by 2 bases and J by 8 bases, and 16 bases separated the two germline ends. The chain's CDR3 is CASGLPPSRGYEQFF. The CDR3, as DNA: TGTGCTAGTGGTTTGCCCCCGTCACGGGGCTATGAGCAGTTCTTC.

The chain has TRBV7-2 and TRBJ2-3, with a weak D call TRBD1 (6 bases). Trimming shortened V by 1 base and J by 3 bases, and 14 bases separated the two germline ends. The CDR3 is 16 amino acids. Germline V gene lookup returns CDR1 SGHTA and CDR2 FQGNSA. CDR3 DNA: TGTGCCAGCAGCTTAGTGGGGACATCTGCTACAGATACGCAGTATTTT. Its protein product is CASSLVGTSATDTQYF.

V is TRBV29-1 and J is TRBJ2-1; 7 bases map to TRBD2. In germline, CDR1 is SQVTM, CDR2 ANQGSEA. This CDR3 has 15 residues. The J segment lost 7 bases and the V segment lost 2 bases, leaving 11 bases of the junction unmatched. In nucleotides, the CDR3 is TGCAGCGTTGAAATGGGACTAAAAACAAGGAATGAGCAGTTCTTC. This sequence encodes CSVEMGLKTRNEQFF.

The chain recombines TRBV29-1 with TRBJ2-1; 11 bases agree with TRBD2. The CDR3 length is 16 residues. From germline, CDR1 is SQVTM and CDR2 ANQGSEA. Trimming removed 5 bases from V and 2 bases from J; junction bases left unmatched: 8. CDR3 in amino acids: CSVLPGLADAYNEQFF. CDR3 nucleotide sequence: TGCAGCGTTCTACCGGGACTAGCGGACGCCTACAATGAGCAGTTCTTC.